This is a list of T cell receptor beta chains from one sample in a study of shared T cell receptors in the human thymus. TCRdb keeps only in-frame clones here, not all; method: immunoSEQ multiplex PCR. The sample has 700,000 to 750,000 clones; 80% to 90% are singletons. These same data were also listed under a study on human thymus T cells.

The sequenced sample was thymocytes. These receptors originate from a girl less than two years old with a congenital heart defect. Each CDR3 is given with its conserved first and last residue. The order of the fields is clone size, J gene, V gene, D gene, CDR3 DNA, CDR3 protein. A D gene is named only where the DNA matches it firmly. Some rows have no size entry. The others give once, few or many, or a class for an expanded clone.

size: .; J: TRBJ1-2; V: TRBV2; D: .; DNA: TGTGCCAGCAGTGTCCCAGGGCTATACTATGGCTACACCTTC; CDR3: CASSVPGLYYGYTF
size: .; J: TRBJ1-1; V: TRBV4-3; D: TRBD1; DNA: TGCGCCAGCAGCCAGGGGACAGGGGGTATGAACACTGAAGCTTTCTTT; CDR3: CASSQGTGGMNTEAFF
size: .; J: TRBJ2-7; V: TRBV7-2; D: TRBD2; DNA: TGTGCCAGCAGCTCCGAGACTAGCGGGGGAAAATACGAGCAGTACTTC; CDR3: CASSSETSGGKYEQYF
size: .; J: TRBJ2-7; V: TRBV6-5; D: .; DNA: TGTGCCAGCAGTTACAACAGGGTGTCGTACGAGCAGTACTTC; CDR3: CASSYNRVSYEQYF
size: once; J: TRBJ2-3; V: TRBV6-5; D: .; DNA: TGTGCCAGCAGTTACGGACGGGGGGCTGGAGATACGCAGTATTTT; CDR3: CASSYGRGAGDTQYF
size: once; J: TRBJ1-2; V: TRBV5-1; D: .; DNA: TGCGCCAGCAGCTTGACAGAATTCTATGGCTACACCTTC; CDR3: CASSLTEFYGYTF
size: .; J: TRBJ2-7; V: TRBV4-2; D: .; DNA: TGTGCCAGCAGCCAAGATTGGGGAGAGAACGAGCAGTACTTC; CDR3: CASSQDWGENEQYF
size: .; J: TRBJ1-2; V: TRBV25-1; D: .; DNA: TGTGCCAGCAGCTACCATTATGGCTACACCTTC; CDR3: CASSYHYGYTF
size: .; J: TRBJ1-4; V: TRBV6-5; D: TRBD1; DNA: TGTGCCAGCAGTTACCGGGACAGGGGTGAAAAACTGTTTTTT; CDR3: CASSYRDRGEKLFF
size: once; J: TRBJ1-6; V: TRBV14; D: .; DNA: TGTGCCACCAGCCCCCGGAGCCGTAATTCACCCCTCCACTTT; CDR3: CATSPRSRNSPLHF
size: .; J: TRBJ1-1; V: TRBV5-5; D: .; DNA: TGTGCCAGCAGCCAATTTGACACCGGGACTTGGCCCAGGAACACTGAAGCTTTCTTT; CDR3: CASSQFDTGTWPRNTEAFF
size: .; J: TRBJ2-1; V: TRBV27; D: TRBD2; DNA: TGTGCCAGCAGTCTCATCCACCCTTCGACTAGCGGGGATTCCTACAATGAGCAGTTCTTC; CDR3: CASSLIHPSTSGDSYNEQFF
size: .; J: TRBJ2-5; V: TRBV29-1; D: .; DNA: TGCAGCGTTGGAGGGGCGGGGAAGAAGACCCAGTACTTC; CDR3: CSVGGAGKKTQYF
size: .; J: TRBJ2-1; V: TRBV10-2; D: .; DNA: TGCGCCAGCAGTGAGAGTCCCGGTTTCAATGAGCAGTTCTTC; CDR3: CASSESPGFNEQFF
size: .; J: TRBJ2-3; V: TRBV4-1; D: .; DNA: TGCGCCAGCAGCCAAGATATGTTATCTAGCACAGATACGCAGTATTTT; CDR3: CASSQDMLSSTDTQYF
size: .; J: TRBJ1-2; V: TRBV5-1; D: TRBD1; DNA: TGCGCCAGCAGTTTGAGGACAGGGGAGATCAGTTATGGCTACACCTTC; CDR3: CASSLRTGEISYGYTF
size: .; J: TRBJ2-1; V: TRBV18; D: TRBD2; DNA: TGTGCCAGCTCACTTGGACTAGCGACCTACAATGAGCAGTTCTTC; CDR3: CASSLGLATYNEQFF
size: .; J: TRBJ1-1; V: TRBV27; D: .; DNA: TGTGCCAGCAGTTACGTCCGGGGGGACACTGAAGCTTTCTTT; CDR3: CASSYVRGDTEAFF
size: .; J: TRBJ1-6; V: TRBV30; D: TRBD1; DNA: TGTGCCTGGAGGACCTACGGGACAGGGAATTCACCCCTCCACTTT; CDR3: CAWRTYGTGNSPLHF
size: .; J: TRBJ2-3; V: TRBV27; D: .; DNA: TGTGCCAGCAGTTTAGGGCAGGTGGCACCCACAGATACGCAGTATTTT; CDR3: CASSLGQVAPTDTQYF
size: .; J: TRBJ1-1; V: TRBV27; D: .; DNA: TGTGCCAGCGGTTTTATGAACACTGAAGCTTTCTTT; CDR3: CASGFMNTEAFF
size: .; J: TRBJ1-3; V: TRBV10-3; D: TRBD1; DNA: TGTGCCATCAGTGAGTCGCCGTCTCGACAGGGAGCCGTCGGCGGTTCGTCTGGAAACACCATATATTTT; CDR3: CAISESPSRQGAVGGSSGNTIYF
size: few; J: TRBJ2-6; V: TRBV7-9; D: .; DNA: TGTGCCAGTGGAGGGACGGCTGGGGCCAACGTCCTGACTTTC; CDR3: CASGGTAGANVLTF
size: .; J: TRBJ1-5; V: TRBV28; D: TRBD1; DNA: TGTGCCAGCAGTTCCGGACAGGAGGGAATCCTTTTTGGCAATCAGCCCCAGCATTTT; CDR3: CASSSGQEGILFGNQPQHF
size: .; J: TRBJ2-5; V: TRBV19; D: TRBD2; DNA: TGTGCCAGTAGTATCCTGGGTGGTGCGAGACTAGCGGGGGCTCCACGGCAAGAGACCCAGTACTTC; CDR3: CASSILGGARLAGAPRQETQYF
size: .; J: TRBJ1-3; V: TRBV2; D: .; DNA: TGTGCCAGCAGTCCGGGCCTTAGTGTGGGGCACAAAGGGATCTCTGGAAACACCATATATTTT; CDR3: CASSPGLSVGHKGISGNTIYF
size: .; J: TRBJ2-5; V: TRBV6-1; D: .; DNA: TGTGCCAGCAGTGAAGCGCACAGAGAAGAGACCCAGTACTTC; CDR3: CASSEAHREETQYF
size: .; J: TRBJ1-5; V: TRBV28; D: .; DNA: TGTGCCAGCAGTTTATTATGTGGGGGGGTCGGCAGGACCCTGGCGAATCAGCCCCAGCATTTT; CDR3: CASSLLCGGVGRTLANQPQHF
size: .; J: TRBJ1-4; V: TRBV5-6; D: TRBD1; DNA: TGTGCCAGCACCCCGGACAGGGAGAATGAAAAACTGTTTTTT; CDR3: CASTPDRENEKLFF
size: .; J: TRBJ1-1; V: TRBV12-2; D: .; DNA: TGTGCAAGTCGCTTTCAGGGGATTTTGGACACCATGAACACTGAAGCTTTCTTT; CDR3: CASRFQGILDTMNTEAFF
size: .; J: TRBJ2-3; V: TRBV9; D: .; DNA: TGTGCCAGCAGCGTCCCGGGGACAGATACGCAGTATTTT; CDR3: CASSVPGTDTQYF
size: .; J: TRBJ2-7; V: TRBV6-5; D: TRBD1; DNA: TGTGCCAGCAGGGAAACAGGGGGCAGGAACGAGCAGTACTTC; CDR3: CASRETGGRNEQYF
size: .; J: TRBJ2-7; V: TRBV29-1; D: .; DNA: TGCAGCGTTGTGGACTCGGGGGACGAGCAGTACTTC; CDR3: CSVVDSGDEQYF
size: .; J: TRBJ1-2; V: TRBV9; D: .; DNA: TGTGCCAGCAGCGTAGGGGGGGATTGGGGTGGCTACACCTTC; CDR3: CASSVGGDWGGYTF
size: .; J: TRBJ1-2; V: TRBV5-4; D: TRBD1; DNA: TGTGCCAGCAGCCCGGGACAGCACTATGGCTACACCTTC; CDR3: CASSPGQHYGYTF
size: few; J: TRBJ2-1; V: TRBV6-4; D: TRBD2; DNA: TGTGCCAGCAACATAGCGGGACGATACAATGAGCAGTTCTTC; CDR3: CASNIAGRYNEQFF
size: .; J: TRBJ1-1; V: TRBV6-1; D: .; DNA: TGTGCCAGCAGTGAAGTTGGCAGGGTATCCACTGAAGCTTTCTTT; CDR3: CASSEVGRVSTEAFF
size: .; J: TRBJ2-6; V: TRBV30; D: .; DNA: TGTGTTGCGTCTACTGGGGCCAACGTCCTGACTTTC; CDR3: CVASTGANVLTF
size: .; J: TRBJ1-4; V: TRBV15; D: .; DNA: TGTGCCACCTTGGAATTAACTGAGGGAAAACTGTTTTTT; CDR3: CATLELTEGKLFF
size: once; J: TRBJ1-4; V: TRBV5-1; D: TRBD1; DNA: TGCGCCAGCAGCTTGGAGTGGTACAGGGGGCAACCACCTAATGAAAAACTGTTTTTT; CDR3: CASSLEWYRGQPPNEKLFF
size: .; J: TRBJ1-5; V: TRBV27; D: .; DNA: TGTGCCAGCAGTTTTATAGGGAGGGCGAATCAGCCCCAGCATTTT; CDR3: CASSFIGRANQPQHF
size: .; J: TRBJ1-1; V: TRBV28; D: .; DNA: TGTGCCGGAGGGAACACTGAAGCTTTCTTT; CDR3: CAGGNTEAFF
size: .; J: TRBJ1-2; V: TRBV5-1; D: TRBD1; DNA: TGCGCCAGCAGACCAGGACAGGACTATGGCTACACCTTC; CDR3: CASRPGQDYGYTF
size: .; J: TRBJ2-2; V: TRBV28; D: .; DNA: TGTGCCAGCAGGAACAGGGTGAGGAACACCGGGGAGCTGTTTTTT; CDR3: CASRNRVRNTGELFF
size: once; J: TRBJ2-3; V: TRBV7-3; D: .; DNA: TGTGCCAGCAGCCAATCTTGGCCCGCCCGGGGAGGCACAGATACGCAGTATTTT; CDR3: CASSQSWPARGGTDTQYF
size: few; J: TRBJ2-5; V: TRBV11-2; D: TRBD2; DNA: TGTGCCAGCAGCTTAGAGTGTGCAGGGATAGCGGGACAAGAGACCCAGTACTTC; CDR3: CASSLECAGIAGQETQYF
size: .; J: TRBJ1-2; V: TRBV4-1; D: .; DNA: TGCGCCAGCAGCCTCAGAGGAGAAACTAACTATGGCTACACCTTC; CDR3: CASSLRGETNYGYTF
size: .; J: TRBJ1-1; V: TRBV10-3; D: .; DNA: TGTGCCATCAGGAAGCTGGACAGCTTGAACACTGAAGCTTTCTTT; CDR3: CAIRKLDSLNTEAFF
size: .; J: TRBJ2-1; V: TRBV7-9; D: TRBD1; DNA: TGTGCCAGCAGCTCACCGGACAGGCCCTTGACCTACAATGAGCAGTTCTTC; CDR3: CASSSPDRPLTYNEQFF
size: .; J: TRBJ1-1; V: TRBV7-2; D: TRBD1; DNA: TGTGCCAGCAGCTTGACAGGGGGAAGGACTGAGAACACTGAAGCTTTCTTT; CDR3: CASSLTGGRTENTEAFF
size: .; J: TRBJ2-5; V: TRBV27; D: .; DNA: TGTGCCAGCAGTCCCCTCCAAGAGACCCAGTACTTC; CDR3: CASSPLQETQYF
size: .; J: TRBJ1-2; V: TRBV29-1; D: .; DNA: TGCAGCGTTGTCCGTGAGAACTATGGCTACACCTTC; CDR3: CSVVRENYGYTF
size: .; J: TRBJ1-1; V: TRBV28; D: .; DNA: TGTGCCAGCAGTTTCAGACAGGAAGCTTTCTTT; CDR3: CASSFRQEAFF